This record looks at one T cell receptor beta chain sequence and its context. Its antigen is not identified. This entry belongs to a study of circulating tumor DNA in untreated peripheral T-cell lymphoma. Study results and limitations: In about four fifths of patients, tumor-specific clonotypes were identified.

Tumor tissue was collected at baseline, before treatment began. Clones were read by immunoSEQ multiplex PCR, and TCRdb kept only the in-frame ones, dropping some. This sample has around 2,500 clones; approximately 60% occur once, and the top ten carry 7.5% to 10%. The CDR3 covers 17 residues. The clonotype comes from a human donor with peripheral T-cell lymphoma. The rearrangement uses TRBV1 and TRBJ1-1; TRBD1, the table's D call, lacks a check against the DNA. TRBV1 constitutes a pseudogene. Sequenced input: tumor tissue. In DNA, the CDR3 is TGCGCCAGCAGCCAAGTATGGTTCGGGACAGGGGAAACTGAAGCTTTCTTT. Amino acids: CASSQVWFGTGETEAFF.